These 29 T cell receptor beta chains came from one sample sequenced in a study of cytomegalovirus exposure and HLA in healthy donors. The PCR contained 60 Vbeta and 13 Jbeta primers. Clones were sequenced by immunoSEQ multiplex PCR, and TCRdb holds only the in-frame ones, with some missing. The sample holds approximately 150,000 clones; roughly 80% are singletons and the top ten take under 5%. The sequenced sample consisted of PBMCs. Every receptor here comes from a man between 18 and 29 years old in good health and CMV-seronegative.

J is TRBJ2-7 and V is TRBV18; D remains unclear. V shed 1 base and J shed 5 bases, with 12 bases lying between them. The CDR3 has 14 residues. Per germline, CDR1 KGHSH and CDR2 LQKENI. Here the CDR3 reads CASSPHSIVDEQYF. The DNA of the CDR3 is TGTGCCAGCTCACCACACAGCATTGTCGACGAGCAGTACTTC.

The rearrangement links TRBV4-3 to TRBJ2-1; maybe TRBD2 (6 bases). The CDR3 is made up of 16 amino acids. Looked up from germline, CDR1 is LGHNA and CDR2 is YSLEER. Trimming cost V 0 bases and J 0 bases, with 9 bases left between them. In DNA, the CDR3 is TGCGCCAGCAGCCAAGAGCGGGGAAGCTCCTACAATGAGCAGTTCTTC. Amino acid sequence: CASSQERGSSYNEQFF.

This chain joins TRBV10-3 and TRBJ2-7; the match to TRBD2 covers 7 bases. The CDR3 spans 14 residues. V lost 11 bases to trimming and J lost 3 bases; unmatched junction nucleotides: 13. CDR1 is ENHRY and CDR2 is SYGVKD in the germline V gene. This CDR3 is CAPIGASGVYEQYF. As DNA, the CDR3 is TGTGCCCCAATAGGGGCTAGCGGAGTCTACGAGCAGTACTTC.

The rearrangement links TRBV29-1 to TRBJ1-5, with D unclear. Germline CDR1 is SQVTM and CDR2 is ANQGSEA. This CDR3 comprises 12 residues. Trimming took off 7 bases at V and 3 bases at J, with 10 bases between the two ends. The CDR3 loop reads CSAGDNNQPQHF. The CDR3 region has the DNA TGCAGCGCCGGGGATAACAATCAGCCCCAGCATTTT.

The V and J genes are TRBV9 and TRBJ2-1, with TRBD2 matching over 11 bases. This CDR3 is built from 16 residues. The J segment lost 9 bases and the V segment lost 2 bases, leaving 10 bases of the junction unmatched. The germline gives CDR1 SGDLS, CDR2 YYNGEE. CDR3 residues: CASSVGLAGGPGEQFF. For the CDR3, the DNA is TGTGCCAGCAGCGTTGGGTTAGCGGGAGGGCCGGGTGAGCAGTTCTTC.

The rearrangement joins TRBV6-1 to TRBJ1-5; 8 nucleotides line up with TRBD1. CDR1 is MNHNS and CDR2 is SASEGT in the germline V gene. This CDR3 comprises 15 residues. The ends lost 10 bases at V and 0 bases at J; junction bases unmatched: 8. The DNA of the CDR3 is TGTGCCACGACAGGGGTAGATTATAGCAATCAGCCCCAGCATTTT. It codes for CATTGVDYSNQPQHF.

The chain couples TRBV19 to TRBJ1-2; TRBD1 agrees at 10 bases. Germline CDR1 reads LNHDA; CDR2 reads SQIVND (reference sequence). After removal of 5 bases from V and 7 bases from J, the junction contained 7 bases not matched to a gene. The CDR3 loop spans 14 amino acids. CDR3 protein: CASSPDRGLGGYTF. CDR3 in DNA: TGTGCCAGTAGTCCCGACAGGGGGCTAGGTGGCTACACCTTC. The full variable domain, in which reference TRBV19 and TRBJ1-2 provide the parts outside the CDR3, is DGGITQSPKYLFRKEGQNVTLSCEQNLNHDAMYWYRQDPGQGLRLIYYSQIVNDFQKGDIAEGYSVSREKKESFPLTVTSAQKNPTAFYLCASSPDRGLGGYTFGSGTRLTVV.

The gene calls are TRBV10-3 and TRBJ2-7; D gene uncertain. V was trimmed by 4 bases and J by 7 bases, leaving 14 bases between them. CDR3 length: 13 amino acids. The V gene's germline CDR1 is ENHRY and CDR2 SYGVKD. In DNA form, the CDR3 reads TGTGCCATCAGTGTTTCACAATTGGAGGAGCAGTACTTC. Its protein product is CAISVSQLEEQYF.

This clone appeared once. This CDR3 reads CASSARADTQYF. The CDR3 nucleotides read TGTGCCAGCAGCGCTCGGGCAGATACGCAGTATTTT. The chain employs TRBV9 and TRBJ2-3; D is ambiguous. This CDR3 is 12 amino acids long. The V end lost 3 bases, the J end lost 4 bases, and 6 bases lay between the germline ends. CDR1 and CDR2 from the germline V gene are SGDLS and YYNGEE.

The chain recombines TRBV7-9 with TRBJ1-6; possibly TRBD1 for D (6 bases). The CDR3 loop spans 16 amino acids. Germline assignment: CDR1 SEHNR and CDR2 FQNEAQ (reference sequence). Trimming removed 6 bases at V and 0 bases at J, with 12 bases between. CDR3 amino acids: CASSPTGSSYNSPLHF. The DNA for the CDR3 is TGTGCCAGCAGTCCTACAGGGAGCTCCTATAATTCACCCCTCCACTTT. Complete variable domain (other parts from reference TRBV7-9 and TRBJ1-6): DTGVSQNPRHKITKRGQNVTFRCDPISEHNRLYWYRQTLGQGPEFLTYFQNEAQLEKSRLLSDRFSAERPKGSFSTLEIQRTEQGDSAMYLCASSPTGSSYNSPLHFGNGTRLTVT.

This sequence joins TRBV5-1 and TRBJ2-4; a weak D match, TRBD1 (5 bases). CDR1 and CDR2 (germline): SGHRS, YFSETQ. The ends were cut back, 4 bases at V and 3 bases at J, with 14 bases in the middle. This CDR3 is built from 15 residues. CDR3 nucleotides: TGCGCCAGCAGCCCGGAACAGGTGGGCAAAAACATTCAGTACTTC. Its protein is CASSPEQVGKNIQYF.

The chain recombines TRBV12-5 with TRBJ2-2; 8 bases line up with TRBD1. CDR1 is LGHNT, CDR2 FRNRAP, per germline. The V segment lost 7 bases and the J segment 6 bases; nucleotides outside the gene matches: 7. There are 14 residues in the CDR3. This CDR3 reads CASAWDRQPGELFF. The CDR3 region has the DNA TGTGCTAGTGCCTGGGACAGGCAGCCCGGGGAGCTGTTTTTT.

The gene calls are TRBV27 and TRBJ2-7, with TRBD2 as a possible D gene (5 bases). V shed 4 bases and J shed 2 bases, with 24 bases lying between them. This CDR3 has 18 amino acids. Germline V gives CDR1 MNHEY, CDR2 SMNVEV (reference sequence). CDR3 sequence (DNA): TGTGCCAGCAGTTGGCGGGCCCCCTGGGCTACGCCGACCTACGAGCAGTACTTC. This translates into CASSWRAPWATPTYEQYF.

The rearrangement links TRBV5-1 to TRBJ2-3, with no clear D. The V end was cut by 4 bases, the J end by 0 bases, with 12 bases between. The CDR3 is made up of 15 amino acids. Germline V gives CDR1 SGHRS, CDR2 YFSETQ. The CDR3 nucleotides are TGCGCCAGCAGCCCGCAGACTGAAAGCACAGATACGCAGTATTTT. This codes for CASSPQTESTDTQYF.

This clone was seen only once. The CDR3 region has the DNA TGCAGCGTTGTCTCCCCCCGGGATTCGTTCTTC. This translates into CSVVSPRDSFF. This chain links TRBV29-1 with TRBJ2-1; maybe TRBD2 (5 bases). The V gene's germline CDR1 is SQVTM and CDR2 ANQGSEA. There are 11 residues in the CDR3. The germline V and J ends were trimmed by 4 bases and 15 bases, with 16 bases remaining between them.

The chain links TRBV5-1 to TRBJ1-4, with TRBD1 identical over 9 bases. This CDR3 region has 16 residues. Germline CDR1 SGHRS, CDR2 YFSETQ. Trimming took 4 bases from V and 3 from J; bases not matched to a gene: 7. In DNA form, the CDR3 reads TGCGCCAGCAGCCGGACAGGGGTGTCGGCTAATGAAAAACTGTTTTTT. This translates into CASSRTGVSANEKLFF.

The chain is built from TRBV4-3 and TRBJ2-3; possibly TRBD2 for D (5 bases). This CDR3 has 14 residues. V was clipped by 4 bases and J by 9 bases, with 17 bases between them. Looked up from germline, CDR1 is LGHNA and CDR2 is YSLEER. This CDR3 reads CASSLDITTGTQYF. The CDR3 bases are TGCGCCAGCAGCCTTGATATTACTACGGGGACGCAGTATTTT.

CDR3 protein: CASSPPGLAGADTQYF. For the CDR3, the DNA is TGTGCCAGCTCACCACCGGGACTAGCGGGTGCAGATACGCAGTATTTT. The chain couples TRBV18 to TRBJ2-3; TRBD2 matches 12 bases. V was pared by 0 bases and J by 4 bases, with 2 bases of the junction left unmatched. The germline gives CDR1 KGHSH, CDR2 LQKENI. This CDR3 is 16 amino acids long.

The genes are TRBV6-5 and TRBJ1-2, with 7 bases that match TRBD1. This CDR3 comprises 15 residues. Germline V lookup: CDR1 MNHEY, CDR2 SVGAGI. The V gene end was trimmed by 3 bases and the J gene end by 6 bases; junction bases not matched to a gene: 10. The CDR3, as DNA: TGTGCCAGCAGTTATTTGGACAGGCAGCGCCATGGCTACACCTTC. Residues: CASSYLDRQRHGYTF.

The chain combines TRBV7-9 with TRBJ1-5; TRBD1 aligns across 9 bases. The V and J ends lost 5 bases and 5 bases, in that order; junction bases with no gene match: 7. CDR1 SEHNR and CDR2 FQNEAQ come from the germline V gene (reference sequence). This CDR3 region has 15 residues. CDR3 protein: CASSPIGDRDQPQHF. CDR3 nucleotide sequence: TGTGCCAGCAGCCCAATAGGGGACAGGGATCAGCCCCAGCATTTT.

V gene TRBV2 combines with J gene TRBJ2-5; D is perhaps TRBD1 (6 bases). V lost 7 bases and J 2 bases, leaving 8 bases between the germline ends. This CDR3 comprises 12 residues. Germline lookup yields CDR1 SNHLY and CDR2 FYNNEI. CDR3 sequence: CASTGAQETQYF. CDR3 coding DNA: TGTGCCAGCACAGGGGCGCAAGAGACCCAGTACTTC. Looking up the rest from reference TRBV2 and TRBJ2-5 gives the full variable domain: EPEVTQTPSHQVTQMGQEVILRCVPISNHLYFYWYRQILGQKVEFLVSFYNNEISEKSEIFDDQFSVERPDGSNFTLKIRSTKLEDSAMYFCASTGAQETQYFGPGTRLLVL.

The chain has TRBV9 and TRBJ2-6; D may be TRBD2 (5 bases). The CDR3 extends over 15 amino acids. Per the germline V gene, CDR1 is SGDLS and CDR2 is YYNGEE. Trimming left V 0 bases short and J 2 bases short, with 6 bases between. The DNA of the CDR3 is TGTGCCAGCAGCGTAGTCGGGGCTGGGGCCAACGTCCTGACTTTC. Translated, it gives CASSVVGAGANVLTF.

V gene TRBV5-1 combines with J gene TRBJ2-3; weak D call: TRBD1 (6 bases). The CDR3 is made up of 17 amino acids. V dropped 0 bases and J dropped 1 base, with 15 bases sitting between them. In germline, CDR1 is SGHRS, CDR2 YFSETQ. The CDR3 DNA reads as TGCGCCAGCAGCTTGGAGCGCCCAGGGGCCCGCACAGATACGCAGTATTTT. Translation: CASSLERPGARTDTQYF.

The V gene is TRBV29-1, the J gene TRBJ2-3; D is undetermined. Trimming shortened V by 7 bases and J by 2 bases, and 10 bases separated the two germline ends. Germline V gene sequence: CDR1 SQVTM, CDR2 ANQGSEA. The CDR3 has 12 amino acids. Written as DNA, the CDR3 is TGCAGCGCCTCCCGGGTCACAGATACGCAGTATTTT. Translation: CSASRVTDTQYF.

This chain connects TRBV7-8 to TRBJ2-1; TRBD2 aligns across 13 bases. V lost 5 bases, J lost 7 bases, and 5 bases stayed unmatched. There are 15 residues in the CDR3. The germline CDR1 and CDR2 sequences are SGHVS and FQNEAQ. CDR3 loop: CASSLTSGGGNEQFF. The CDR3, as DNA: TGTGCCAGCAGCCTCACTAGCGGGGGGGGAAATGAGCAGTTCTTC. The variable domain in full, with the rest retrieved from reference TRBV7-8 and TRBJ2-1, is GAGVSQSPRYKVAKRGQDVALRCDPISGHVSLFWYQQALGQGPEFLTYFQNEAQLDKSGLPSDRFFAERPEGSVSTLKIQRTQQEDSAVYLCASSLTSGGGNEQFFGPGTRLTVL.

The rearrangement links TRBV4-1 to TRBJ1-4; D remains unclear. In germline, CDR1 is MGHRA, CDR2 YSYEKL. V was cut by 0 bases and J by 5 bases, with 10 bases left in between. The CDR3 covers 15 residues. The CDR3 DNA is TGCGCCAGCAGCCAAGATCCCTCCAGGAATGAAAAACTGTTTTTT. It encodes CASSQDPSRNEKLFF.

This chain uses TRBV4-1 with TRBJ2-1; 10 nucleotides line up with TRBD2. V was clipped by 0 bases and J by 3 bases; unmatched bases: 5. The CDR3 covers 17 residues. Germline CDR1 reads MGHRA; CDR2 reads YSYEKL. The CDR3 sequence: CASSQDQASGSYNEQFF. As DNA, the CDR3 is TGCGCCAGCAGCCAAGATCAGGCTAGCGGGAGCTACAATGAGCAGTTCTTC.

The chain employs TRBV30 and TRBJ2-5; TRBD2 agrees at 13 bases. The tail of the sequence fits TRBJ2-7 better, so the J call may be wrong. There are 14 residues in the CDR3. Germline V gives CDR1 GTSNPN, CDR2 SVGIG (reference sequence). This CDR3 is CAWSVGTSGNEQYF. The CDR3 DNA is TGTGCCTGGAGTGTCGGGACTAGCGGGAACGAGCAGTACTTC.

The chain employs TRBV15 and TRBJ2-7; 10 positions agree with TRBD1. The J segment lost 4 bases and the V segment lost 4 bases, leaving 4 bases of the junction unmatched. The V gene's germline CDR1 is LNHNV and CDR2 YYDKDF (reference sequence). This CDR3 has 14 amino acids. CDR3 residues: CATSKDRGPYEQYF. CDR3 coding DNA: TGTGCCACCAGCAAAGACAGGGGGCCGTACGAGCAGTACTTC.